This TCR beta chain stems from a study of blood T cell repertoires in COVID-19 (dated by TCRdb to between 2020 and 2021). General notes on the study: Collaborator samples came from the United States, Italy and Spain and covered acute and convalescent phases of COVID-19. Samples came from the ongoing ImmuneRACE study (first 160 participants) plus 1,254 subjects from 6 global collaborators. The repertoires were made available in a free public database intended to serve as a resource for research on the immune response to SARS-CoV-2. Subjects who had been exposed to COVID-19, were actively infected with it, or had recovered from it provided the deeply sampled blood TCRbeta repertoires that made up the dataset. Where available, HLA class I and class II types were taken from metadata supplied by the sample provider and were not determined by assay-based typing. The prospective study material was composed of cDNA or gDNA derived from T cells, B-cell-depleted T cells, or PBMCs. The sample metadata nearly always contained a de-identified subject ID, COVID-19 status, age in years and sex. What the work shows at the level of the full study, not this receptor alone: The amount of clinical and demographic metadata varied by source and participant and was provided uncurated.

Each collaborating institution followed its own protocols to collect whole blood in K2EDTA tubes. For TCRbeta analysis, collaborators shipped samples as frozen whole blood, isolated PBMCs, or DNA extracted from either of those sample types. TCRbeta CDR3 regions were amplified from genomic DNA by means of the immunoSEQ Assay, a bias-controlled multiplex PCR. Per the source publication's procedure: Nucleated cell counts per sample were estimated from amplification of reference gene primers within the assay. Sequence reads were collapsed and filtered to measure the absolute abundance of every unique TCRbeta CDR3 rearrangement. For each sample, productive Simpson clonality was calculated as the square root of Simpson's diversity index over productive rearrangements. TCRdb took this table from immuneACCESS and kept in-frame rearrangements with V and J called. Such tables lack part of the clones; where checked against another copy, unresolved V genes explain under half of the gap, and the rest is unexplained. The V and J calls and clone size are taken from that table; D and trimming were inferred from the DNA. In all, the sample holds under 30,000 clones, and nearly 90% of those were seen once. The biggest ten clones account for approximately 9.9% of the sample.

This clone was detected once. What this receptor recognizes is not known. There are no base qualities to consult, and no much larger clone falls within one base. This TCR derives from a human donor in a cohort sampled during active COVID-19. Sequenced input: peripheral blood.

Here the CDR3 is given as CASSRVGGSVGPLHF. The DNA reads TGTGCCAGCAGCCGAGTTGGAGGGAGTGTTGGACCCCTCCACTTT. The sequence links TRBV11-2 to TRBJ1-6, with no D gene named confidently. From the cysteine through the phenylalanine, the CDR3 covers 15 amino acids. The CDR3 DNA has 45 bases and is translated from base 1. Based on the germline V gene, the CDR1 and CDR2 sequences are SGHAT and FQNNGV. Trimming at the junction amounts to 5 bases on V and 12 bases on J, and the germline ends lie 20 bases apart.